The rows below give T cell receptor beta chains drawn from one sample of a study of PD-1 blockade in classical Hodgkin lymphoma. Sequencing used immunoSEQ multiplex PCR; TCRdb keeps in-frame clones, though not all of them. Of about 93,000 clones listed, more than 70% were seen once; the top ten hold 9.4%. The sequencing here drew on peripheral blood mononuclear cells (PBMCs), taken before the fourth cycle of nivolumab. The receptors originated from a human donor with classical Hodgkin lymphoma. Both conserved end residues are part of each CDR3. Each record gives: clone size, V gene, J gene, D gene, CDR3 DNA, CDR3 protein. The D gene is left open where the match is weak. The size field is filled for only some rows; it gives once, few, many or a size class.

.	TRBV6-5	TRBJ1-2	TRBD1	TGTGCCAGCAGTTACCAAGGACAGGGGATGAACTATGGCTACACCTTC	CASSYQGQGMNYGYTF
.	TRBV7-2	TRBJ1-2	.	TGTGCCAGCAGCTTAGCGGCGGAGGATACGGGTGGCTACACCTTC	CASSLAAEDTGGYTF
.	TRBV5-4	TRBJ2-7	.	TGTGCCAGCAGCCCGGTTTCGAGGGAAAGAAGCCACGAGCAGTACTTC	CASSPVSRERSHEQYF
once	TRBV27	TRBJ2-2	TRBD1	TGTGCCAGCAGTCTCCCCAGCCTCGGGACAGGGGGCAGTGCCGGGGAGCTGTTTTTT	CASSLPSLGTGGSAGELFF
.	TRBV5-1	TRBJ1-4	TRBD1	TGCGCCAGCAGCTTAGACAGGGGTGGTGAAAAACTGTTTTTT	CASSLDRGGEKLFF
.	TRBV11-3	TRBJ2-7	TRBD1	TGTGCCAGCAGCGTACAGACAGGGGCTACCTACGAGCAGTACTTC	CASSVQTGATYEQYF
.	TRBV6-1	TRBJ1-1	TRBD1	TGTGCCAGCAGTGAATTAGGGACAGGGACGAACACTGAAGCTTTCTTT	CASSELGTGTNTEAFF
.	TRBV9	TRBJ2-3	.	TGTGCCAGCAGCGCCCTCGGGGCAGGGGGGACAGATACGCAGTATTTT	CASSALGAGGTDTQYF
.	TRBV7-9	TRBJ2-1	TRBD1	TGTGCCAGCAGCCCGGGGGACAGGGGGCTTAGTGAGCAGTTCTTC	CASSPGDRGLSEQFF
once	TRBV7-3	TRBJ2-3	TRBD2	TGTGCCAGCAGCCAACTAGCGGGAGGGCCCACAGATACGCAGTATTTT	CASSQLAGGPTDTQYF
few	TRBV18	TRBJ1-4	.	TGTGCCAGCTCACCTCCCGGGAGGAATAATGAAAAACTGTTTTTT	CASSPPGRNNEKLFF
.	TRBV4-3	TRBJ2-1	.	TGCGCCAGCAGCCAAGGGGTAGCGATCCATGAGCAGTTCTTC	CASSQGVAIHEQFF
.	TRBV10-3	TRBJ2-2	TRBD2	TGTGCCATCACTGGGACTAGCGGGAGCCGAGCGGTCGCCGGGGAGCTGTTTTTT	CAITGTSGSRAVAGELFF
.	TRBV9	TRBJ2-3	.	TGTGCCAGCAGCTCGAGGGTCTCCACAGATACGCAGTATTTT	CASSSRVSTDTQYF
.	TRBV6-6	TRBJ1-4	TRBD1	TGTGCCAGCAGCCCGGGACAGGGTCTTAATGAAAAACTGTTTTTT	CASSPGQGLNEKLFF
.	TRBV5-5	TRBJ1-2	.	TGTGCCAGCAGGCTCCGGGACATCTATGGCTACACCTTC	CASRLRDIYGYTF
few	TRBV4-1	TRBJ2-1	TRBD2	TGCGCCAGCAGCCAACGGGGCGGGAGTATCAATGAGCAGTTCTTC	CASSQRGGSINEQFF
.	TRBV7-3	TRBJ2-3	.	TGTGCCAGCAGCTTAACTCCCAGGGAAACAGATACGCAGTATTTT	CASSLTPRETDTQYF
.	TRBV2	TRBJ2-3	.	TGTGCCAGCACCCGGGAAGCCACAGATACGCAGTATTTT	CASTREATDTQYF
.	TRBV7-6	TRBJ2-7	TRBD2	TGTGCCAGCAGCCTAACAAATCTAGCGGGGGGGCCTTCCTACGAGCAGTACTTC	CASSLTNLAGGPSYEQYF
.	TRBV4-2	TRBJ2-7	.	TGTGCCAGCAGCTACGGGGGGCCCTACGAGCAGTACTTC	CASSYGGPYEQYF
.	TRBV7-9	TRBJ2-7	.	TGTGCCAGCAGCTTTAAGGGGTTCTACGAGCAGTACTTC	CASSFKGFYEQYF
.	TRBV6-1	TRBJ2-3	.	TGTGCCAGCAGGCCTCGCACAGATACGCAGTATTTT	CASRPRTDTQYF
.	TRBV6-5	TRBJ1-2	TRBD1	TGTGCCAGCAGTCCACAGGGGGATCGCTACACCTTC	CASSPQGDRYTF
.	TRBV4-1	TRBJ2-7	TRBD2	TGCGCCAGCAGCCAAGAATCGGGCCTAGCGGTCTACGAGCAGTACTTC	CASSQESGLAVYEQYF
few	TRBV28	TRBJ1-4	.	TGTGCCAGCAGTTTATTCCAACGGGTAGGAAAACTGTTTTTT	CASSLFQRVGKLFF
.	TRBV11-2	TRBJ2-1	.	TGTGCCAGCAGCTTAGAAGCTATGTACGATGAGCAGTTCTTC	CASSLEAMYDEQFF
.	TRBV6-1	TRBJ1-4	TRBD1	TGTGCCAGCGAGAAACAGGGGGCAACTAATGAAAAACTGTTTTTT	CASEKQGATNEKLFF
once	TRBV6-6	TRBJ2-7	.	TGTGCCAGCAGTGCTGCCTCCGGGGACGAGCAGTACTTC	CASSAASGDEQYF
.	TRBV5-6	TRBJ1-1	.	TGTGCCAGCAGCTCCTCCAACACTGAAGCTTTCTTT	CASSSSNTEAFF
.	TRBV5-1	TRBJ1-5	TRBD1	TGCGCCAGCAGCCGGGGACAGGGTGACCAGCCCCAGCATTTT	CASSRGQGDQPQHF
.	TRBV15	TRBJ2-5	.	TGTGCCACCAGCAGAGAACGGGCTATCCGTAGGGAGACCCAGTACTTC	CATSRERAIRRETQYF
.	TRBV19	TRBJ2-7	.	TGTGCCAGTAGTATGGCTAGCTCCTACGAGCAGTACTTC	CASSMASSYEQYF
few	TRBV28	TRBJ1-4	TRBD1	TGTGCCAGCAGTTTAAGCGGGACAGGGCTACGTGAAAAACTGTTTTTT	CASSLSGTGLREKLFF
few	TRBV21-1	TRBJ2-7	.	TGTGCCAGCAGCAAAGTAAGGAAGGACACAAGCTACGAGCAGTACTTC	CASSKVRKDTSYEQYF
once	TRBV7-9	TRBJ2-3	TRBD2	TGTGCCAGCAGCTCCCCGGGGGGGCAGATCACAGATACGCAGTATTTT	CASSSPGGQITDTQYF
.	TRBV11-3	TRBJ2-2	.	TGTGCCAGCAGCTCGGTCCTGACCGGGGAGCTGTTTTTT	CASSSVLTGELFF
.	TRBV27	TRBJ2-1	.	TGTGCCAGCAGTTTTCAAGCGGGTAATGAGCAGTTCTTC	CASSFQAGNEQFF
.	TRBV5-1	TRBJ1-1	.	TGCGCCAGCAGCACGGCGGGAGGGGCGGGAACTGAAGCTTTCTTT	CASSTAGGAGTEAFF
.	TRBV6-5	TRBJ1-1	.	TGTGCCAGCAAGCGGACGATCTACACTGAAGCTTTCTTT	CASKRTIYTEAFF
once	TRBV7-2	TRBJ2-7	.	TGTGCCAGCAGCTTCATTTATCAAGGTCTCGGCGAGCAGTACTTC	CASSFIYQGLGEQYF
.	TRBV7-9	TRBJ1-5	.	TGTGCCAGCAGCTTAGGGGCAGGTTATAGCAATCAGCCCCAGCATTTT	CASSLGAGYSNQPQHF
many	TRBV7-6	TRBJ1-1	.	TGTGCCAGCAGCTATGAAGTCCTGATGGACACTGAAGCTTTCTTT	CASSYEVLMDTEAFF
.	TRBV6-5	TRBJ2-2	TRBD1	TGTGCCAGCAGTTACGACAGGGCGAACACCGGGGAGCTGTTTTTT	CASSYDRANTGELFF
.	TRBV6-1	TRBJ1-3	TRBD1	TGTGCCAGCAGCCCCGGGACAGGCTCTGGAAACACCATATATTTT	CASSPGTGSGNTIYF
.	TRBV18	TRBJ2-7	.	TGTGCCAGCTCACCTCAACGGGCTAGCAACGAGCAGTACTTC	CASSPQRASNEQYF
once	TRBV30	TRBJ2-3	.	TGTGCCTGGAGTGTACGTCTGGGGGCCTATCCAGATACGCAGTATTTT	CAWSVRLGAYPDTQYF
.	TRBV4-3	TRBJ1-3	.	TGCGCCAGCAGCCAAGATACCGGACCACTTGGAAACACCATATATTTT	CASSQDTGPLGNTIYF
once	TRBV18	TRBJ1-4	TRBD1	TGTGCCAGCTCACCGGGACAGGTTGAAAAACTGTTTTTT	CASSPGQVEKLFF
.	TRBV7-6	TRBJ2-7	.	TGTGCCAGCAGCTTAGGGGGATTCGGCTACGAGCAGTACTTC	CASSLGGFGYEQYF